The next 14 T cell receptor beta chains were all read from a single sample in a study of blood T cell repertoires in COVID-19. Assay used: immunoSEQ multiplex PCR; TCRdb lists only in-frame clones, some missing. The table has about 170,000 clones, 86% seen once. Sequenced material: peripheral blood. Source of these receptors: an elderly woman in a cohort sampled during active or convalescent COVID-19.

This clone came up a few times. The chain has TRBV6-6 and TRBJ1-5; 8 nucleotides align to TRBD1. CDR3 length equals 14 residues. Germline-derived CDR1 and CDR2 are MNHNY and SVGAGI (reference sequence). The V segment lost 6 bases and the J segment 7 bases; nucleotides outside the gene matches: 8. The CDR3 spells CASSRTGYEQPQHF. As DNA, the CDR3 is TGTGCCAGCAGCAGGACAGGGTATGAACAGCCCCAGCATTTT.

The CDR3 loop is CASSYSWQGGHQPQHF. CDR3 in DNA: TGTGCCAGCAGTTACTCTTGGCAGGGGGGACATCAGCCCCAGCATTTT. This rearrangement joins TRBV6-5 to TRBJ1-5; 7 nucleotides line up with TRBD1. Germline lookup yields CDR1 MNHEY and CDR2 SVGAGI. V gave up 0 bases and J gave up 5 bases; unmatched junction bases: 7. This CDR3 has 16 amino acids.

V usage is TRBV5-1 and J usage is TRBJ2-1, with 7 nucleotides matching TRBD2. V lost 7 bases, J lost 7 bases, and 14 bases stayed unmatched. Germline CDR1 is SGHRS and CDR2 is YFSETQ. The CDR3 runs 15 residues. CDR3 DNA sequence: TGCGCCAGCGACCCCCTGGGGGGGAGTGGAAATGAGCAGTTCTTC. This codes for CASDPLGGSGNEQFF.

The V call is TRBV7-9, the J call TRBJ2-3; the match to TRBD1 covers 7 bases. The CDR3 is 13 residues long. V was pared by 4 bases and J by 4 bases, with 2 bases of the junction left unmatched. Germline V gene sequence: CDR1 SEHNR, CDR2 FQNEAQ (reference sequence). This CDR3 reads CASSWGQPDTQYF. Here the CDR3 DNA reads TGTGCCAGCAGCTGGGGACAGCCAGATACGCAGTATTTT.

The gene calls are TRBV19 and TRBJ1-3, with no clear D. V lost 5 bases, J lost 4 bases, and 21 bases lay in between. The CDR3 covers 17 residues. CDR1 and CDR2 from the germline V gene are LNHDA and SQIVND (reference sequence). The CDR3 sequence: CASSGLWRAGRGNTIYF. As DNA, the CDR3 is TGTGCCAGTAGTGGTCTGTGGAGGGCCGGTCGGGGAAACACCATATATTTT.

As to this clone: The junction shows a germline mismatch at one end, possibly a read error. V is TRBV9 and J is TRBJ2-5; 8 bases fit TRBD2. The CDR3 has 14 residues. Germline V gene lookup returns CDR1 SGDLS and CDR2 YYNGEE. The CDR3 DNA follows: TGTGCCAGCAGCAAGGGCGGGGGGCAAGGGACCCAGTACTTC. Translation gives CASSKGGGQGTQYF.

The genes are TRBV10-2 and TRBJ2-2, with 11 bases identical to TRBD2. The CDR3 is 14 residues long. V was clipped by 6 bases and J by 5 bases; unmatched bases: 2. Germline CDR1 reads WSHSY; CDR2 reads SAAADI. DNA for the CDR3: TGCGCCAGCAGGCTAGCGGGGGGAACCGGGGAGCTGTTTTTT. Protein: CASRLAGGTGELFF.

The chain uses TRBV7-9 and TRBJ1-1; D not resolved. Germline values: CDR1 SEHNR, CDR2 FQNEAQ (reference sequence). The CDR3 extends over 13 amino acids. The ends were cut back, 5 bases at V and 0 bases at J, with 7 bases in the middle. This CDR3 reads CASSLDLNTEAFF. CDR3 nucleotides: TGTGCCAGCAGCCTGGACTTGAACACTGAAGCTTTCTTT.

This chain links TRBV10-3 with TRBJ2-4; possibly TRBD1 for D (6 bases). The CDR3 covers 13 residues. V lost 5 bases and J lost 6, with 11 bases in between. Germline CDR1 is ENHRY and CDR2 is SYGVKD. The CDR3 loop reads CAISYTGSNIQYF. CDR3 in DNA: TGTGCCATCAGTTATACAGGGTCAAACATTCAGTACTTC.

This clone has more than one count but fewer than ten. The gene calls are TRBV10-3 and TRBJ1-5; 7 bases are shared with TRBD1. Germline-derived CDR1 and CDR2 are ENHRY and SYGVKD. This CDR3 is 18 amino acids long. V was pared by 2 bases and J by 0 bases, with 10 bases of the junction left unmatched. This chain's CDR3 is CAISENNRDSNSNQPQHF. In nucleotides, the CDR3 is TGTGCCATCAGTGAGAATAACCGGGACAGCAATAGCAATCAGCCCCAGCATTTT.

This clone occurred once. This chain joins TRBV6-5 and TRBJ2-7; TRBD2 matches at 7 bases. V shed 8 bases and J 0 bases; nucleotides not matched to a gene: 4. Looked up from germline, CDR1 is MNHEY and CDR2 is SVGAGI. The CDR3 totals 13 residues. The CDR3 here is CASDRTSSYEQYV. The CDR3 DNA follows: TGTGCCAGCGACCGGACTAGCTCCTACGAGCAGTACGTC.

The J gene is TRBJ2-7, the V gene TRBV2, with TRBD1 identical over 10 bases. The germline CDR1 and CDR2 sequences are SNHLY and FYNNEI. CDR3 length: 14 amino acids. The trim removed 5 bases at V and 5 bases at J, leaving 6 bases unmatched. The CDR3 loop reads CASSPDRGRDEQYF. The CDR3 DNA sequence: TGTGCCAGCAGTCCCGACAGGGGGCGCGACGAGCAGTACTTC.

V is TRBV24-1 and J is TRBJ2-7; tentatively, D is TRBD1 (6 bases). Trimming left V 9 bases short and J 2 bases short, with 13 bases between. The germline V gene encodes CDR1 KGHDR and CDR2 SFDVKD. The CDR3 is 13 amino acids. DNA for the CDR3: TGTGCCACCGCAGGGCAGGGGACCTACGAGCAGTACTTC. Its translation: CATAGQGTYEQYF.

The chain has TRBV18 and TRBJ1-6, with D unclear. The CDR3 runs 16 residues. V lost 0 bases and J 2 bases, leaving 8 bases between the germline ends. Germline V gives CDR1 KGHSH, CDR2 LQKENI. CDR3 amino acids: CASSPPRGPYNSPLHF. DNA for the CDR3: TGTGCCAGCTCACCACCCCGGGGTCCCTATAATTCACCCCTCCACTTT.